These T cell receptor beta chains were read from a single sample in a study of blood T cells in healthy people across ages. MiXCR, applied by TCRdb to the 5' RACE reads, yields one record per CDR3 protein. The sample records 1.5 million to 2 million distinct CDR3 sequences, 28% being singletons. The sample comprised blood. The receptors originated from a woman aged 30 to 39 in good health. Both conserved end residues are part of each CDR3. Each record gives: CDR3 protein, CDR3 DNA, D gene, J gene, V gene, clone size. D genes are given only for firm matches. Clone size is not always given. Where it is, it says once, few, many or a class for expanded clones.

CASTLAGSPAEQYF | TGTGCCAGCACCCTAGCGGGCTCCCCAGCCGAGCAGTACTTC | TRBD2 | TRBJ2-7 | TRBV12-3/TRBV12-4 | NA
CSARRQELRQPQHF | TGCAGTGCTCGGAGACAGGAACTAAGGCAGCCCCAGCATTTT | NA | TRBJ1-5 | TRBV20-1 | few
CASRGTALGSNEQFF | TGTGCCAGCAGGGGGACAGCCCTGGGGAGTAATGAGCAGTTCTTC | TRBD1 | TRBJ2-1 | TRBV28 | few
CASSYNRGNEQFF | TGTGCCAGCAGTTACAACAGGGGCAATGAGCAGTTCTTC | TRBD1 | TRBJ2-1 | TRBV6-5 | NA
CASRKLAGTDTQYF | TGCGCCAGCAGGAAACTAGCGGGCACAGATACGCAGTATTTT | TRBD2 | TRBJ2-3 | TRBV5-1 | NA
CASNARSTSTDTQYF | TGTGCCAGCAACGCTAGGAGTACTAGCACAGATACGCAGTATTTT | NA | TRBJ2-3 | TRBV7-9 | NA
CASSLGGSPPYEQYF | TGTGCCAGCAGCTTAGGGGGGTCCCCTCCCTACGAGCAGTACTTC | NA | TRBJ2-7 | TRBV7-8 | many
CSAGVETQYF | TGCAGTGCTGGGGTGGAGACCCAGTACTTC | NA | TRBJ2-5 | TRBV20-1 | many
CSARERPGFYGYTF | TGCAGTGCTAGAGAGCGCCCAGGGTTCTATGGCTACACCTTC | NA | TRBJ1-2 | TRBV20-1 | NA
CASSLGPSGRVGELFF | TGTGCCAGCAGTTTAGGCCCAAGCGGGAGGGTCGGGGAGCTGTTTTTT | TRBD2 | TRBJ2-2 | TRBV12-3/TRBV12-4 | few
CATSRNRDRGGYTF | TGTGCCACCAGCAGAAACCGGGACAGAGGGGGCTACACCTTC | TRBD1 | TRBJ1-2 | TRBV15 | many
CASVPGGQTYEQYF | TGTGCCAGCGTTCCCGGCGGACAGACCTACGAGCAGTACTTC | NA | TRBJ2-7 | TRBV28 | few
CASSSGASSYNSPLHF | TGTGCCAGCAGTTCTGGGGCGAGCTCCTATAATTCACCCCTCCACTTT | NA | TRBJ1-6 | TRBV27 | few
CASSPSGTSLYNEQFF | TGCGCCAGCAGCCCTTCCGGGACTAGCCTCTACAATGAGCAGTTCTTC | TRBD2 | TRBJ2-1 | TRBV5-1 | many
CASSLAIGQFSGYTF | TGTGCCAGCAGCTTGGCCATAGGACAGTTTTCGGGCTACACCTTC | NA | TRBJ1-2 | TRBV5-5 | NA
CASSLLAAGYETQYF | TGTGCCAGCAGTTTGCTCGCGGCAGGGTACGAGACCCAGTACTTC | NA | TRBJ2-5 | TRBV28 | few
CASSLARDSEAFF | TGTGCCAGCAGCTTAGCCCGGGACAGTGAAGCTTTCTTT | TRBD1 | TRBJ1-1 | TRBV7-3 | NA
CASSEALIGETQYF | TGTGCCAGCAGTGAAGCCTTAATTGGGGAGACCCAGTACTTC | NA | TRBJ2-5 | TRBV2 | NA
CSASLAGEVDTQYF | TGCAGTGCTTCGCTAGCGGGAGAGGTAGATACGCAGTATTTT | TRBD2 | TRBJ2-3 | TRBV20-1 | many
CSASLRLGNEQFF | TGCAGTGCTAGCCTAAGATTGGGGAATGAGCAGTTCTTC | NA | TRBJ2-1 | TRBV20-1 | NA
CATSRTEHETQYF | TGTGCCACCAGCAGGACCGAGCACGAGACCCAGTACTTC | NA | TRBJ2-5 | TRBV15 | many
CASTRNLLATNEKLFF | TGTGCCAGCACGAGAAACCTCCTCGCAACTAATGAAAAACTGTTTTTT | NA | TRBJ1-4 | TRBV28 | NA
CASTLGLAGGPYEQFF | TGTGCCAGCACACTGGGACTAGCGGGCGGGCCCTACGAGCAGTTCTTC | TRBD2 | TRBJ2-1 | TRBV12-3/TRBV12-4 | NA
CASSFTGAGYTF | TGTGCCAGCAGCTTCACGGGGGCTGGCTACACCTTC | NA | TRBJ1-2 | TRBV21-1 | few
CASSSPGGLVQYF | TGTGCCAGCAGCTCCCCTGGGGGGCTGGTTCAGTACTTC | NA | TRBJ2-4 | TRBV7-9 | NA
CSAQRGTGRTEAFF | TGCAGTGCCCAGAGGGGGACAGGGAGGACTGAAGCTTTCTTT | TRBD1 | TRBJ1-1 | TRBV20-1 | once
CASRKTPRPDYGYTF | TGTGCCAGCAGAAAAACACCTAGGCCGGACTATGGCTACACCTTC | NA | TRBJ1-2 | TRBV11-2 | few
CSVETGGSCEQYF | TGCAGCGTTGAGACGGGGGGGTCCTGCGAGCAGTACTTC | TRBD2 | TRBJ2-7 | TRBV29-1 | NA
CASSSFTGGGYGYTF | TGTGCCAGCAGTTCCTTCACAGGGGGCGGCTATGGCTACACCTTC | TRBD1 | TRBJ1-2 | TRBV27 | NA
CASSHFGAPNEKLFF | TGTGCCAGCAGCCACTTCGGAGCCCCTAATGAAAAACTGTTTTTT | NA | TRBJ1-4 | TRBV14 | NA
CASSLSRGRPYTEAFF | TGTGCCAGCAGTTTATCTAGGGGGAGGCCTTACACTGAAGCTTTCTTT | NA | TRBJ1-1 | TRBV27 | NA
CASSLRGDSTGTEAFF | TGTGCCAGCAGCCTTAGGGGGGACAGTACGGGGACTGAAGCTTTCTTT | TRBD1 | TRBJ1-1 | TRBV7-9 | few
CASIPGQGNMNTEAFF | TGTGCCAGCATCCCCGGACAGGGCAACATGAACACTGAAGCTTTCTTT | TRBD1 | TRBJ1-1 | TRBV6-6 | NA
CSAREGTSLSDTQYF | TGCAGTGCTAGAGAGGGGACTAGCTTAAGTGATACGCAGTATTTT | TRBD2 | TRBJ2-3 | TRBV20-1 | few
CASSYAQGGHAAFF | TGTGCCAGCAGCTACGCACAGGGAGGCCACGCAGCTTTCTTT | NA | TRBJ1-1 | TRBV27 | NA
CASSPTGRMNTEAFF | TGTGCCAGCAGTCCGACGGGGCGGATGAACACTGAAGCTTTCTTT | NA | TRBJ1-1 | TRBV7-2 | few
CASSYPGLAKNIQYF | TGTGCCAGCAGTTACCCCGGGCTAGCCAAAAACATTCAGTACTTC | NA | TRBJ2-4 | TRBV6-2/TRBV6-3 | NA
CASSFNKGEGSYNEQFF | TGCGCCAGCAGCTTTAACAAGGGGGAGGGCTCCTACAATGAGCAGTTCTTC | NA | TRBJ2-1 | TRBV5-1 | few
CASSAEAAGGYEQYF | TGTGCCAGCAGCGCGGAAGCAGCGGGGGGCTACGAGCAGTACTTC | TRBD2 | TRBJ2-7 | TRBV3-1 | few
CASSLGQGAGEKLFF | TGTGCCAGCAGCCTGGGACAGGGGGCGGGAGAAAAACTGTTTTTT | TRBD1 | TRBJ1-4 | TRBV11-2 | NA
CASSSTTREADTQYF | TGTGCCAGCAGTTCGACCACCAGGGAAGCAGATACGCAGTATTTT | NA | TRBJ2-3 | TRBV12-3/TRBV12-4 | NA
CASSLAGGPDINEQFF | TGTGCCAGCAGCCTCGCGGGGGGCCCAGACATCAATGAGCAGTTCTTC | TRBD2 | TRBJ2-1 | TRBV7-2 | few
CASSPTWGQETQYF | TGTGCCAGCAGTCCAACATGGGGGCAAGAGACCCAGTACTTC | NA | TRBJ2-5 | TRBV7-7 | NA